This TCR beta chain was sequenced in a study of CD8 T cells in ankylosing spondylitis (dated by TCRdb to 2015 to 2018). Background on the whole study: T cell receptor beta repertoires were profiled in healthy donors and ankylosing spondylitis patients so that disease-linked TCR variants could be found. The full study cohort comprised about 25 ankylosing spondylitis patients and 110 or so healthy donors. Peripheral blood samples were taken, and synovial fluid was additionally collected from ankylosing spondylitis patients. The investigation overall reported the following: The disease-linked clones had a CD8+ phenotype and were found at relatively low frequencies in peripheral blood. Significant enrichment of the disease-linked clones was reported in matched synovial fluid samples from ankylosing spondylitis patients. Some motif variants were previously reported in synovial fluid and blood of reactive arthritis patients, suggesting common disease-initiation mechanisms. Blood from ankylosing spondylitis patients appeared to be characterized by a TCR beta motif made up of seven or eight highly homologous amino acid variants.

This clonotype was observed a few times. No antigen is known for it. The sample holds no much larger clone one base away, and base qualities are not on file. Data came from an Illumina MiSeq. TCR beta libraries were prepared by quantitative 5'-RACE with molecular barcodes. As for the original processing: A new computational method, built on a probabilistic model of VDJ rearrangement, was used to identify disease-linked TCR variants. The public reads were quality trimmed at Q25 with fastp and then assembled into clones with MiXCR by TCRdb, keeping productive beta chains. CDR3 protein duplicates are merged, each entry listing the most common genes and DNA. TCRdb, not the original authors, processed these V and J calls. Here the sample has some 30,000 distinct CDR3 sequences; about 14% occur a single time. Together, the top ten hold 36% of the sample. V is trimmed back by 6 bases and J by 9 bases, and the junction contains 5 bases that no gene match accounts for. Per the germline V gene, MNHNS is the CDR1 and SASEGT is the CDR2. The CDR3 has 13 amino acids, counting the end cysteine and phenylalanine. The read is trimmed to its CDR3 DNA, 39 bases read in frame from base 1.

Sequences were obtained from blood. The chain is assembled from TRBV6-1 and TRBJ2-4; the central 10 bases match TRBD2. This TCR was sampled from a male donor with ankylosing spondylitis or in good health (not recorded which). For the CDR3, the sequence is CASSAGTSAIQYF. DNA sequence: TGTGCCAGCAGCGCTGGGACTAGCGCCATTCAGTACTTC.